This T cell receptor beta chain was observed in a study of CD8 T cell repertoires and HIV-1 epitope variants. Some clones are missing from TCRdb's copy, which holds only in-frame ones; the method was immunoSEQ multiplex PCR. The sample has about 5,300 clones, around 63% seen once. To note about this clone: What it binds is unknown.

The source of this sequence is a male donor with HIV. Sequencing was done on a sample of cultured CD8+ T cells derived from PBMCs.

The CDR3 reads CASSYSGTSTEQYF. As DNA, the CDR3 is TGTGCCAGCAGTTACTCCGGGACTAGCACCGAGCAGTACTTC. The chain recombines TRBV6-6 with TRBJ2-7; 9 positions agree with TRBD2. The CDR3 totals 14 residues. J gave up 6 bases and V 0 bases, and 3 bases lay outside the gene matches. The germline V gene encodes CDR1 MNHNY and CDR2 SVGAGI (reference sequence).